This T cell receptor (beta chain) is from a study of T-cell memory formation after mild COVID-19. Study findings and constraints: Later expanders leaned toward CD4+, whereas clones contracting from day 15 to 85 were balanced CD4/CD8. Pre-infection memory held some responding clones, suggesting pre-existing cross-reactive T cells responded.

One entry per CDR3 protein results from TCRdb running MiXCR on the 5' RACE reads. The profile shows under 250,000 distinct CDR3 sequences, roughly a tenth of them singletons. V lost 0 bases and J lost 0; bases outside the gene matches: 12. Germline V gives CDR1 LGHNA, CDR2 YSLEER. The CDR3 spans 21 residues. Turning to this clonotype: What it binds is not known.

V usage is TRBV4-3 and J usage is TRBJ2-1, with TRBD2 matching 12 bases. The sequence was collected from a man aged 18 to 29 who had mild COVID-19 (a few samples of this study predate the infection). Cell type and time point are not known. The specimen sequenced was PBMCs or a T cell subset sorted from them (not recorded which). The CDR3 loop is CASSQEASSGGVVGSYNEQFF. In DNA, the CDR3 is TGCGCCAGCAGCCAAGAAGCCTCTAGCGGGGGGGTTGTGGGCTCCTACAATGAGCAGTTCTTC.